The next 15 T cell receptor beta chains were all read from a single sample in a study of T cell repertoires in cytomegalovirus infection. The antigens these receptors bind are not known. TCRdb re-derived calls from the reads in MiXCR, one entry per CDR3 protein. The table has 650,000 to 900,000 distinct CDR3 sequences, about 31% seen once. The starting material was cultured CD8+ T cells from PBMCs, obtained from culture after CMV antigen stimulation. The source is a human donor in good health (CMV status not recorded). Some clones in this sample may be carry-over from other donors' samples.

This clonotype was recorded at least ten times. The chain recombines TRBV7-6 with TRBJ1-1, with no clear D. Trimming stripped 7 bases from V and 2 bases from J, with 5 bases between. CDR3 length equals 11 residues. The germline V gene encodes CDR1 SGHVS and CDR2 FNYEAQ. Written as DNA, the CDR3 is TGTGCCAGCAACCTCAACACTGAAGCTTTCTTT. Protein product: CASNLNTEAFF.

The chain joins TRBV4-1 to TRBJ1-1, with TRBD1 matching over 8 bases. The length of the CDR3 is 16 residues. Germline V gene sequence: CDR1 MGHRA, CDR2 YSYEKL. J was trimmed by 4 bases and V by 0 bases; bases with no gene match: 7. The CDR3: CASSQDHRDRTTEAFF. CDR3 sequence (DNA): TGCGCCAGCAGCCAAGATCACCGGGACAGGACCACTGAAGCTTTCTTT.

The V call is TRBV7-9, the J call TRBJ1-1, with D unresolved. V was shortened by 4 bases and J by 0 bases, with 12 bases between the two germline ends. The CDR3 sequence is 15 residues long. CDR1 is SEHNR, CDR2 FQNEAQ, per germline (reference sequence). CDR3 amino acids: CASSSERDLNTEAFF. The CDR3 coding sequence is TGTGCCAGCAGCTCCGAAAGAGATTTGAACACTGAAGCTTTCTTT.

This clonotype was counted ten times or more. As DNA, the CDR3 is TGTGCCAGCAGTTTGGGCCAGGGGGCTGGCTATGGCTACACCTTC. It encodes CASSLGQGAGYGYTF. The chain links TRBV12-3 or TRBV12-4 to TRBJ1-2; 8 bases align to TRBD1. This CDR3 region has 15 residues. The V and J ends lost 3 bases and 4 bases, in that order; junction bases with no gene match: 7.

This clonotype was found a few times. CDR3: CASSPSAAIFYNEQFF. CDR3 DNA sequence: TGTGCCAGCAGCCCTAGTGCAGCGATTTTCTACAATGAGCAGTTCTTC. This chain connects TRBV7-2 to TRBJ2-1; no clear D gene. The V and J ends lost 5 bases and 3 bases respectively, with 17 bases between them. Germline-derived CDR1 and CDR2 are SGHTA and FQGNSA. CDR3 length: 16 amino acids.

The chain joins TRBV6-2 or TRBV6-3 to TRBJ2-6; D call uncertain. This CDR3 contains 14 residues. Trimming left V 7 bases short and J 2 bases short, with 9 bases between. CDR1 and CDR2 (germline): MNHEY, SVGEGT. CDR3 DNA: TGTGCCAGCACTCCCGTCCCTGGGGCCAACGTCCTGACTTTC. Translating it yields CASTPVPGANVLTF.

The CDR3, as DNA: TGTGCCAGCAGACCTCCGGGACAGGGTCCAGATACGCAGTATTTT. The encoded protein is CASRPPGQGPDTQYF. The chain has TRBV5-6 and TRBJ2-3, with 9 bases matching TRBD1. Germline lookup yields CDR1 SGHDT and CDR2 YYEEEE. After removal of 5 bases from V and 4 bases from J, the junction contained 8 bases not matched to a gene. There are 15 residues in the CDR3.

This chain uses TRBV7-3 with TRBJ2-1; maybe TRBD1 (7 bases). This CDR3 is 15 amino acids long. V shed 5 bases and J shed 4 bases, with 15 bases lying between them. Germline V gene lookup returns CDR1 SGHTA and CDR2 FQGTGA. The CDR3 is CASSQGGGPYNEQFF. DNA for the CDR3: TGTGCCAGCAGCCAAGGAGGGGGCCCTTACAATGAGCAGTTCTTC.

This sequence joins TRBV7-6 and TRBJ2-3; D is possibly TRBD1 or TRBD2 (5 bases each). V shed 11 bases and J shed 6 bases, with 15 bases lying between them. The CDR3 runs 12 residues. Germline V CDR1 and CDR2: SGHVS, FNYEAQ. The CDR3, as DNA: TGTGCCCTGGGACCTCCCGTGGATACGCAGTATTTT. This encodes CALGPPVDTQYF.

This clonotype was observed many times. The rearrangement uses TRBV7-8 and TRBJ2-7; D may be TRBD1 (6 bases). The germline V and J ends were trimmed by 2 bases and 3 bases, with 8 bases remaining between them. Germline loops: CDR1 SGHVS, CDR2 FQNEAQ. The CDR3 runs 13 residues. The CDR3 reads CASSLRQVYEQYV. The CDR3 DNA is TGTGCCAGCAGCTTAAGACAGGTCTACGAGCAGTACGTC.

This clonotype was found a few times. The chain is built from TRBV19 and TRBJ2-1, with D perhaps TRBD2 (7 bases). The CDR3 covers 17 residues. The germline V gene encodes CDR1 LNHDA and CDR2 SQIVND (reference sequence). The V end lost 8 bases, the J end lost 3 bases, and 23 bases lay between the germline ends. CDR3 sequence reads: CASQMEGGETVYNEQFF. CDR3 nucleotide sequence: TGTGCCAGTCAGATGGAGGGGGGGGAGACTGTCTACAATGAGCAGTTCTTC.

This clonotype was picked up a small number of times. V gene TRBV19 combines with J gene TRBJ1-4; unclear D gene. Trimming cost V 5 bases and J 8 bases, with 9 bases left between them. The germline V gene encodes CDR1 LNHDA and CDR2 SQIVND (reference sequence). The CDR3 consists of 12 residues. The CDR3 is CASSLHPEKLFF. CDR3 in DNA: TGTGCCAGTAGTCTCCACCCGGAAAAACTGTTTTTT. Supplemented by reference TRBV19 and TRBJ1-4, the full variable domain reads DGGITQSPKYLFRKEGQNVTLSCEQNLNHDAMYWYRQDPGQGLRLIYYSQIVNDFQKGDIAEGYSVSREKKESFPLTVTSAQKNPTAFYLCASSLHPEKLFFGSGTQLSVL.

The rearrangement uses TRBV2 and TRBJ2-2; 13 bases match TRBD2. The V gene's germline CDR1 is SNHLY and CDR2 FYNNEI. The J segment lost 5 bases and the V segment lost 6 bases, leaving 6 bases of the junction unmatched. The CDR3 spans 16 residues. DNA for the CDR3: TGTGCCAGCAGGGAGACTAGCGGGGGGTTTACCGGGGAGCTGTTTTTT. Protein product: CASRETSGGFTGELFF.

The V call is TRBV5-1, the J call TRBJ2-3, with 7 nucleotides matching TRBD1. V dropped 4 bases and J dropped 2; count of bases not matched to a gene: 10. This CDR3 comprises 16 residues. Germline CDR1 SGHRS, CDR2 YFSETQ. The CDR3 nucleotides read TGCGCCAGCAGCCCGCGGACAGGAATGACCACAGATACGCAGTATTTT. Its protein product is CASSPRTGMTTDTQYF. Full variable domain (missing parts from reference TRBV5-1 and TRBJ2-3): KAGVTQTPRYLIKTRGQQVTLSCSPISGHRSVSWYQQTPGQGLQFLFEYFSETQRNKGNFPGRFSGRQFSNSRSEMNVSTLELGDSALYLCASSPRTGMTTDTQYFGPGTRLTVL.

This clonotype was counted a few times. The chain combines TRBV18 with TRBJ2-3, with TRBD2 identical over 9 bases. Looked up from germline, CDR1 is KGHSH and CDR2 is LQKENI. J was trimmed by 2 bases and V by 1 base; bases with no gene match: 4. The CDR3 consists of 16 residues. The CDR3 nucleotides are TGTGCCAGCTCACCACGGTCTAGCGGGGTCACAGATACGCAGTATTTT. Protein: CASSPRSSGVTDTQYF.